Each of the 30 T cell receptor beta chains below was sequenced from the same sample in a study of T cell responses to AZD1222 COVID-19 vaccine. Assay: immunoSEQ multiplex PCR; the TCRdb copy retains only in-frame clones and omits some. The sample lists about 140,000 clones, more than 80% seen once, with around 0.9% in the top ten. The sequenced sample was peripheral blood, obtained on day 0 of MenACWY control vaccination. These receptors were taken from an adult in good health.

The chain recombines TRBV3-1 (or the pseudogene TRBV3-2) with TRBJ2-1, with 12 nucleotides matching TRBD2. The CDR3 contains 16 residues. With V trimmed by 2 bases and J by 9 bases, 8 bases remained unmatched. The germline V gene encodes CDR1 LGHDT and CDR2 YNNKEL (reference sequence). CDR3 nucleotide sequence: TGTGCCAGCAGCCAAAGGCGACTAGCGGGAGTAGGTGAGCAGTTCTTC. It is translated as CASSQRRLAGVGEQFF.

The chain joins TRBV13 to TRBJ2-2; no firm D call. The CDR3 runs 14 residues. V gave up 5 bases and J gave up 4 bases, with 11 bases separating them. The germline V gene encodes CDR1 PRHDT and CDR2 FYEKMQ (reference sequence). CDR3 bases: TGTGCCAGCAGCACACCTTTCGGCACCGGGGAGCTGTTTTTT. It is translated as CASSTPFGTGELFF.

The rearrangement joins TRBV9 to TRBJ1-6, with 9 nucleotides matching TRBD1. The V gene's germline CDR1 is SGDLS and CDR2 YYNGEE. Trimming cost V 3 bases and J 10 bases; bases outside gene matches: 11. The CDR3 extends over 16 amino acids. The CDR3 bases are TGTGCCAGCAGCGCTTCGCGACAGGGGGTATTATCACCCCTCCACTTT. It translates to CASSASRQGVLSPLHF.

CDR3: CASSRDRQETQYF. CDR3 DNA sequence: TGTGCCAGCAGCCGGGACAGGCAAGAGACCCAGTACTTC. V gene TRBV11-1 combines with J gene TRBJ2-5, with 8 bases aligning to TRBD1. In germline, CDR1 is SGHAT, CDR2 FQDESV (reference sequence). Losses at the gene ends were 5 bases for V and 2 bases for J; bases not matched to a gene: 1. This CDR3 contains 13 residues. Variable domain in full (rest from reference TRBV11-1 and TRBJ2-5): EAEVAQSPRYKITEKSQAVAFWCDPISGHATLYWYRQILGQGPELLVQFQDESVVDDSQLPKDRFSAERLKGVDSTLKIQPAELGDSAMYLCASSRDRQETQYFGPGTRLLVL.

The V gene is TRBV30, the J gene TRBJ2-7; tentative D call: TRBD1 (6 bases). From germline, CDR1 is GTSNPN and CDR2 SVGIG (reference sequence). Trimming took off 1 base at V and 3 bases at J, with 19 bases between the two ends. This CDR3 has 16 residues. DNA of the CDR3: TGTGCCTGGAGTGGACTTACAGGGAGAAACTACTACGAGCAGTACTTC. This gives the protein CAWSGLTGRNYYEQYF.

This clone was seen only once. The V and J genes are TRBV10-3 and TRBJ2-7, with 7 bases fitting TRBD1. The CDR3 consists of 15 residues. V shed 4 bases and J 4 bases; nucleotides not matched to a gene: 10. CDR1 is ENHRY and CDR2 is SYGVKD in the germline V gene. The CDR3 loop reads CAISGRDSNSYEQYF. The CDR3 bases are TGTGCCATCAGTGGCCGGGACAGCAATTCTTACGAGCAGTACTTC.

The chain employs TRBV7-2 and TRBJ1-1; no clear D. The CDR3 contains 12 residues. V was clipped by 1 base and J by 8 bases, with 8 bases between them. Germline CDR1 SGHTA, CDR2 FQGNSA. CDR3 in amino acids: CASSLDGREAFF. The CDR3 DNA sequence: TGTGCCAGCAGCTTAGATGGCAGGGAAGCTTTCTTT.

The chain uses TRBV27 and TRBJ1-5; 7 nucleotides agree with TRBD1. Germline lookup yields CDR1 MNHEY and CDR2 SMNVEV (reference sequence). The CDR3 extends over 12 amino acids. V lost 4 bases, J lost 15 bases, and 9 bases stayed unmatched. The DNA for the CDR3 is TGTGCCAGCAGTTCCCCAGCAGGGGGTAGGCATTTT. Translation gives CASSSPAGGRHF.

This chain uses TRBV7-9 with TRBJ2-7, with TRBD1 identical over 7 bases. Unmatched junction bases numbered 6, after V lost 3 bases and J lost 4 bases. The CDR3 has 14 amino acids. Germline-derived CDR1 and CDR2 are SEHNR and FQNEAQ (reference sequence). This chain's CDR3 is CASSLQQGIYEQYF. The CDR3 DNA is TGTGCCAGCAGCTTGCAACAGGGGATTTACGAGCAGTACTTC.

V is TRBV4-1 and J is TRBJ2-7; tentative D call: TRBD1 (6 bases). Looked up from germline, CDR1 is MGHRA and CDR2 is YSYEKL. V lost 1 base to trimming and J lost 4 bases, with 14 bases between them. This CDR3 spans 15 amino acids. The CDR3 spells CASSQATDSHYEQYF. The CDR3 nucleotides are TGCGCCAGCAGCCAAGCGACGGACAGTCATTACGAGCAGTACTTC.

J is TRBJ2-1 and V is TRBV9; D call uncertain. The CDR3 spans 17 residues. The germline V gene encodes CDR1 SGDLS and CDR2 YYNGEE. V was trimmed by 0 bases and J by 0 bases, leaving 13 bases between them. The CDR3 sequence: CASSVGLMGASYNEQFF. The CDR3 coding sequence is TGTGCCAGCAGCGTAGGCCTAATGGGTGCCTCCTACAATGAGCAGTTCTTC.

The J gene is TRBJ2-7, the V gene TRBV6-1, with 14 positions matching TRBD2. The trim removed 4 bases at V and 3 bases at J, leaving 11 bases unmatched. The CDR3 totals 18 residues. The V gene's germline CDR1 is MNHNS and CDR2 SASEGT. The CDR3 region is CASSALRGTSGGLYEQYF. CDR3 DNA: TGTGCCAGCAGTGCGTTGCGAGGGACTAGCGGGGGTCTCTACGAGCAGTACTTC.

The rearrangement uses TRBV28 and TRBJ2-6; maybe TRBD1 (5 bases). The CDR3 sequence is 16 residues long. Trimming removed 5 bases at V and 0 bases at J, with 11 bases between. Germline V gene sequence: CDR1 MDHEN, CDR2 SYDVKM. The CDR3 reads CASSDRPSSGANVLTF. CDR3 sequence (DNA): TGTGCCAGCAGTGACAGACCGAGCTCTGGGGCCAACGTCCTGACTTTC.

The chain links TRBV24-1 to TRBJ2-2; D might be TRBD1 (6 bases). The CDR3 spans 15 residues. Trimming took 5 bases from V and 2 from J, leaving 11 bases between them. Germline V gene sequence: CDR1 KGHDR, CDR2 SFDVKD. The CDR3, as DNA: TGTGCCACCAGTGGCCGGGACACAAACACCGGGGAGCTGTTTTTT. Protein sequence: CATSGRDTNTGELFF.

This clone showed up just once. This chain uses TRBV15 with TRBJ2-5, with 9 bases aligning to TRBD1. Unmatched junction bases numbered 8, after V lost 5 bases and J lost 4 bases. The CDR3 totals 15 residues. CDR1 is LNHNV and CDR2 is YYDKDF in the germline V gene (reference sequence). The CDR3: CATSRRTGEIETQYF. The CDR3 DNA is TGTGCCACCAGCCGAAGGACAGGGGAAATAGAGACCCAGTACTTC.

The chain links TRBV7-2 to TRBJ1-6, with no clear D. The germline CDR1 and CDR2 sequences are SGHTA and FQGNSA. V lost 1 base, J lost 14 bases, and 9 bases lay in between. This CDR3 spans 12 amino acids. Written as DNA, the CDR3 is TGTGCCAGCAGCTTAGTGGGGTTGGCCCTCCACTTT. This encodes CASSLVGLALHF.

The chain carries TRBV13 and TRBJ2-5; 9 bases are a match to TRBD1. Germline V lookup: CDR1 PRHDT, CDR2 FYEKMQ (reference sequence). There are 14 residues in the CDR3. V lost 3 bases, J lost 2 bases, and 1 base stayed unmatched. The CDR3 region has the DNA TGTGCCAGCAGCTTGGGGACAGGGCAAGAGACCCAGTACTTC. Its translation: CASSLGTGQETQYF.

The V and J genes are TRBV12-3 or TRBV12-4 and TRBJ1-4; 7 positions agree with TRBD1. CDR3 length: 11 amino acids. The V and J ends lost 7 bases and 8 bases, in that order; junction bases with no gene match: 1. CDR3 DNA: TGTGCCAGCATGGACAGGGAAAAACTGTTTTTT. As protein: CASMDREKLFF.

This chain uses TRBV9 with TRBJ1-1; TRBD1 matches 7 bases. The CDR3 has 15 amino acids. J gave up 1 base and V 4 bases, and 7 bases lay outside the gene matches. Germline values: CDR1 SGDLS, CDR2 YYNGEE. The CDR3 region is CASSPVTGWNTEAFF. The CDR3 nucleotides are TGTGCCAGCAGCCCCGTGACAGGGTGGAACACTGAAGCTTTCTTT. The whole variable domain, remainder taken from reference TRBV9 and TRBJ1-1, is DSGVTQTPKHLITATGQRVTLRCSPRSGDLSVYWYQQSLDQGLQFLIQYYNGEERAKGNILERFSAQQFPDLHSELNLSSLELGDSALYFCASSPVTGWNTEAFFGQGTRLTVV.

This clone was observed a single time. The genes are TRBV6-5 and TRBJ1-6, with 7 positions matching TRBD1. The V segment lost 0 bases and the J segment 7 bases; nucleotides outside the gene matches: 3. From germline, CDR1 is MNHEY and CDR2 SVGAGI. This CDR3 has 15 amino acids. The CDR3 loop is CASSYSGTVNSPLHF. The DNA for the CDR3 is TGTGCCAGCAGTTACTCTGGGACAGTGAATTCACCCCTCCACTTT.

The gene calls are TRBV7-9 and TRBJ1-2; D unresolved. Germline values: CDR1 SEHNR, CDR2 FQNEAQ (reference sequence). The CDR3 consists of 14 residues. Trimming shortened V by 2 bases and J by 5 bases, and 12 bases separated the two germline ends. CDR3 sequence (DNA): TGTGCCAGCAGCTTATTTGGCTACGAGTATGGCTACACCTTC. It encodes CASSLFGYEYGYTF. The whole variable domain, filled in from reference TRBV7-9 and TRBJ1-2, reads DTGVSQNPRHKITKRGQNVTFRCDPISEHNRLYWYRQTLGQGPEFLTYFQNEAQLEKSRLLSDRFSAERPKGSFSTLEIQRTEQGDSAMYLCASSLFGYEYGYTFGSGTRLTVV.

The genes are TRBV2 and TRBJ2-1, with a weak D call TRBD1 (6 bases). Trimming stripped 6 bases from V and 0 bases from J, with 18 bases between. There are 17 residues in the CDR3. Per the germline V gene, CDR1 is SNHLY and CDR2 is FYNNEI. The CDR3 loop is CASRPGHGRSSYNEQFF. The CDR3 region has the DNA TGTGCCAGCAGACCGGGACACGGACGAAGCTCCTACAATGAGCAGTTCTTC.

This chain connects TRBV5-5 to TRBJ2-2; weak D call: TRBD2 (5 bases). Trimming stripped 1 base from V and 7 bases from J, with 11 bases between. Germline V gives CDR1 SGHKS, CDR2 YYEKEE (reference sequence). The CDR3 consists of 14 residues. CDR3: CASSLIRDHGELFF. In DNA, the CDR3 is TGTGCCAGCAGCTTGATTCGGGATCACGGGGAGCTGTTTTTT. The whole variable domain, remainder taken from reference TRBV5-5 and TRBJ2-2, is DAGVTQSPTHLIKTRGQQVTLRCSPISGHKSVSWYQQVLGQGPQFIFQYYEKEERGRGNFPDRFSARQFPNYSSELNVNALLLGDSALYLCASSLIRDHGELFFGEGSRLTVL.

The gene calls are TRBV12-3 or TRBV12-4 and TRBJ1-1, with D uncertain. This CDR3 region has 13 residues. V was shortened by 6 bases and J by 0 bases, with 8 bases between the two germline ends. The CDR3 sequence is CASRPGVNTEAFF. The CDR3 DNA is TGTGCCAGCAGGCCCGGGGTGAACACTGAAGCTTTCTTT.

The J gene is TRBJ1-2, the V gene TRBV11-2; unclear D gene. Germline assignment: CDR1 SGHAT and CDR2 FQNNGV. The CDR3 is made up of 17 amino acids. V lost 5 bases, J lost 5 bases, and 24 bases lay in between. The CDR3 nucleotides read TGTGCCAGCAGCCCGGTCAATAAGGGAACGTCCCCTTATGGCTACACCTTC. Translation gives CASSPVNKGTSPYGYTF. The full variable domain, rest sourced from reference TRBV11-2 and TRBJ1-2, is EAGVAQSPRYKIIEKRQSVAFWCNPISGHATLYWYQQILGQGPKLLIQFQNNGVVDDSQLPKDRFSAERLKGVDSTLKIQPAKLEDSAVYLCASSPVNKGTSPYGYTFGSGTRLTVV.

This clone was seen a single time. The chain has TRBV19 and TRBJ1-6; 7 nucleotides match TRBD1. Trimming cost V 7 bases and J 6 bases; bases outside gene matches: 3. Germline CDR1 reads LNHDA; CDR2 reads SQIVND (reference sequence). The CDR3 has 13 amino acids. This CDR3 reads CASNNRGNSPLHF. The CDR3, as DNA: TGTGCCAGTAATAACAGGGGTAATTCACCCCTCCACTTT.

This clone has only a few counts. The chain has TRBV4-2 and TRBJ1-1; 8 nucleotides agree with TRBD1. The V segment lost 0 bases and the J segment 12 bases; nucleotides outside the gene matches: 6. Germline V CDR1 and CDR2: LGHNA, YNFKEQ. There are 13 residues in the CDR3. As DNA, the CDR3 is TGTGCCAGCAGCCAAGAAGGTAGGACAGGGACTTTCTTT. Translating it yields CASSQEGRTGTFF.

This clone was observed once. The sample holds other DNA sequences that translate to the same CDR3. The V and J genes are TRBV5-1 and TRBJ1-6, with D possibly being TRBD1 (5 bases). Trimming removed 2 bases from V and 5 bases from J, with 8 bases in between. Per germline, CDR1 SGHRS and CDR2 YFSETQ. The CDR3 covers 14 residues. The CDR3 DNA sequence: TGCGCCAGCAGCTTAGGGACGGATAATTCACCCCTCCACTTT. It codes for CASSLGTDNSPLHF.

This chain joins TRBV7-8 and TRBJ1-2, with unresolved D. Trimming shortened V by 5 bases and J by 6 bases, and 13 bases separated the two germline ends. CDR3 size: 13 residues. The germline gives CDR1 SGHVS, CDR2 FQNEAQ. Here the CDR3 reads CASSLSGEDGYTF. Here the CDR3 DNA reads TGTGCCAGCAGCCTGTCCGGGGAAGATGGCTACACCTTC.

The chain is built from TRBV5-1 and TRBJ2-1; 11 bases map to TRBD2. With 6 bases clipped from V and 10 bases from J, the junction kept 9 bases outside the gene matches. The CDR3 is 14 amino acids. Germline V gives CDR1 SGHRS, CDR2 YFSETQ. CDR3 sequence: CASKVTSGSWEQFF. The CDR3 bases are TGCGCCAGCAAAGTCACTAGCGGGAGTTGGGAGCAGTTCTTC. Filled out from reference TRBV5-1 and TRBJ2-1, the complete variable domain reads KAGVTQTPRYLIKTRGQQVTLSCSPISGHRSVSWYQQTPGQGLQFLFEYFSETQRNKGNFPGRFSGRQFSNSRSEMNVSTLELGDSALYLCASKVTSGSWEQFFGPGTRLTVL.